This section outlines one T cell receptor beta chain sequence together with its context. This clonotype was detected only a few times. Its antigen is currently not known. Base-call qualities are not available, and no considerably larger clone is one nucleotide away. Libraries were constructed by 5' RACE. Sequencing used an Illumina HiSeq 2500. A second PCR of roughly 6 to 12 cycles was run with a J-beta primer mix and a sample-barcoded 5' primer. A unique molecular identifier was introduced onto each TCR beta cDNA molecule by a template-switch 5' adaptor carrying 12 random nucleotides. Each sample yielded at least 3 million CDR3-containing paired-end reads. First-strand cDNA was synthesized from all RNA with the Mint cDNA synthesis kit, primed by a TRBC-specific oligonucleotide. After uracil-DNA glycosylase treatment, a first 18-cycle PCR used universal primers M1SS and BC2_uni_R on all cDNA. The study's own analysis went as follows. Each sample was normalized by randomly selecting 1 million high-quality reads, each carrying a distinct molecular identifier. Reads with shared molecular identifiers were discarded instead of being binned into consensus sequences. MiTCR, with a Q25 quality threshold and the strictest error-elimination algorithm, was used for CDR3 identification, clonotype clustering and error correction. A nonparametric unseen species model with Euler transformation was used to estimate a lower bound on total TCR beta diversity. Through fastp at Q25 and MiXCR, TCRdb rebuilt clones from the public reads, retaining in-frame beta chains. Every CDR3 protein is listed once, alongside the most common genes and DNA of its rows. These V and J calls are TCRdb output, not the study's own analysis. The sample table records roughly 1,100,000 distinct CDR3 sequences; about 25% of these occur just once. The top ten clonotypes cover about 0.72% of the sample.

This specimen comes from a study of blood T cells in healthy people across ages (dated by TCRdb to about 2015). About the study as a whole: Template switching captured roughly one uniquely barcoded TCR beta cDNA molecule per two T cells in model experiments. Age-related changes in TCR beta repertoire diversity were measured in the study by deep sequencing normalized with unique cDNA molecular identifiers. Four age groups were formed from the donors: young (average approximately 15 years), middle-aged (approximately 41), aged (about 62) and long-lived (about 80). For two donors (one aged 18 to 30 and one aged 80 or older), the study analyzed two additional independent replicas of 1 million unique cDNA reads from the same blood draw. Summary of the overall study and its limitations: Compared with the aged group, the long-lived group had more naive CD4+ T cells, fewer expanded clones and increased TCR diversity, suggesting age selection. There was a strong correlation between observed TCR beta diversity and the percentage of naive T cells measured by flow cytometry. Estimates of total diversity based on one million sequenced T cells were regarded as lower bounds and as underestimates. Observed TCR beta diversity per million T cells fell roughly linearly with age, and a significant reduction was already apparent by age about 36. Donor CMV infection status was unknown, potentially confounding age-related changes in expanded clonotypes. Bulk unsorted PBMC profiling prevented conclusive comparison of naive and antigen-experienced compartments.

Systemically healthy Caucasian individuals from Russia, 39 in total and aged about 6 to 95 years, were included as donors. Each donor gave ten milliliters of peripheral blood, collected into EDTA-treated Vacutainer tubes. Ficoll-Paque density-gradient centrifugation was used to isolate PBMCs, with at least 6 million per sample. Total RNA, at least 6 micrograms per sample, was extracted from PBMCs with Trizol reagent. For every donor, flow cytometry on a PBMC aliquot measured the percentage of naive CD45RAhigh/CD27high T cells. Sequences ENHRY (CDR1) and SYGVKD (CDR2) are obtained from the germline V gene. The CDR3 runs 13 residues from the cysteine to the phenylalanine. The CDR3 DNA has 39 bases and is translated from base 1. The germline ends are 15 bases apart after V is trimmed by 10 bases and J by 6 bases. These data were also filed under a second study, of T cells of mothers and their children. Reported in the second study: Nine systemically healthy Caucasian individuals, comprising three mothers and their six children, were included as donors. cDNA synthesis used all of the extracted RNA, with around 1.5 ug of RNA in each 15 ul reaction. In the second PCR, the M1S primer introduced both the sample barcodes and 2-4 random nucleotides. Each mother yielded over 9.5 million TCR beta CDR3 reads and each child about 3 million reads. Thymic selection shapes the output of TCR recombination in a similar way in related and unrelated pairs, and inherited differences have a minor effect. Normalized repertoire overlap was always found to be slightly, but never significantly, higher in related mother-child pairs than in unrelated mother-child pairs. No persistent microchimeric T cell clones were detected, at a sensitivity of around 97 clones per million clonotypes. In the study, deep NGS was used to compare the TCR beta repertoires of mothers and children, and features distinguishing related mother-child pairs from unrelated individuals were sought. The mean age was roughly 44 +/- 4 years for the mothers and approximately 11 +/- 4 years for the children. After adapters were ligated using NEBNext reagents, the libraries underwent 100+100 nt paired-end sequencing on an Illumina HiSeq 2000. To prevent cross-contamination, the mother and child libraries were prepared a month apart and were sequenced in separate runs. Between roughly 500,000 and 2,000,000 distinct TCR beta clonotypes were identified per donor. Naive TCR beta clonotypes were estimated from low-frequency clonotypes matched to each donor's FACS-determined naive share, without sorting.

Recombination joined TRBV10-3 with TRBJ1-4, with a weak D call of TRBD1 (5 bases match). The receptor's source is a girl aged 2-10 years in good health. The sequencing sample was made of blood. The nucleotides read TGTGCCACCAGGACATTAAGGGATGAAAAACTGTTTTTT. Its product reads: CATRTLRDEKLFF.